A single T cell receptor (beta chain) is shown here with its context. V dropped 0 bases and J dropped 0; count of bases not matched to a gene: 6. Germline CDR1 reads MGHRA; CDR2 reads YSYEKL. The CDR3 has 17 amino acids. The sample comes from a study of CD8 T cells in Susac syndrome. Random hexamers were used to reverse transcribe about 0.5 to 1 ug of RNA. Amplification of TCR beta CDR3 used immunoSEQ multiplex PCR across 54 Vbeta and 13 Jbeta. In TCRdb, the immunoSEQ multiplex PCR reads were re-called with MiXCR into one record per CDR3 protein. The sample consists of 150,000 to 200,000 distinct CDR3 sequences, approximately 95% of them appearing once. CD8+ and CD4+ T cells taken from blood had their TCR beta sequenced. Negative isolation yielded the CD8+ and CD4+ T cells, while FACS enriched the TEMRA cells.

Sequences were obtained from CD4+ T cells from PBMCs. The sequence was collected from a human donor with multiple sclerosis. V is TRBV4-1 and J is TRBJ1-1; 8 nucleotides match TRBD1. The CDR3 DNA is TGCGCCAGCAGCCAAGAACGACAGGGGCTCATGAACACTGAAGCTTTCTTT. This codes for CASSQERQGLMNTEAFF.